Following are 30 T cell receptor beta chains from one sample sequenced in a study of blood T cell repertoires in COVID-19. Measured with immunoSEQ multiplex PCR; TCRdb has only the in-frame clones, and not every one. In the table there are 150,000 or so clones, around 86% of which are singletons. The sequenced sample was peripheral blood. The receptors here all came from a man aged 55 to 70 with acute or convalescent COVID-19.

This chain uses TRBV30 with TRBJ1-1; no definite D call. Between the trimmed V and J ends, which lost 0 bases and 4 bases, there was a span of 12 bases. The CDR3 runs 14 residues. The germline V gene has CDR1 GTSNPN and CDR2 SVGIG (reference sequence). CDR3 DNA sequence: TGTGCCTGGAGTGTACCCTACGAGGGCACTGAAGCTTTCTTT. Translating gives CAWSVPYEGTEAFF.

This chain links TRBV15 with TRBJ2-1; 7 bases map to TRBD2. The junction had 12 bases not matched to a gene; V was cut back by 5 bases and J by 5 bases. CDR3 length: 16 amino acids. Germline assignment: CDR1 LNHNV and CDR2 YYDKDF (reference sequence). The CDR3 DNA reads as TGTGCCACCAGCCAAGAAAGCCCGACTAGCCACAATGAGCAGTTCTTC. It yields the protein CATSQESPTSHNEQFF.

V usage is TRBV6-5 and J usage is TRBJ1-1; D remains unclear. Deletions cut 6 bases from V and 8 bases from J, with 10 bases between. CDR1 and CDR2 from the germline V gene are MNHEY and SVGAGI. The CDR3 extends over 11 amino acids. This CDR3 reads CASSQYLEAFF. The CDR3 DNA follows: TGTGCCAGCAGCCAATACCTAGAAGCTTTCTTT.

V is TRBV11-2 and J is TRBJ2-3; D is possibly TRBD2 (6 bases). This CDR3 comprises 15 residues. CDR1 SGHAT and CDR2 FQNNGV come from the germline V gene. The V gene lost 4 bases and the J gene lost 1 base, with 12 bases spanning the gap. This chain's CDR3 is CASSSTRMGTDTQYF. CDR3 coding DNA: TGTGCCAGCAGCTCGACTAGGATGGGCACAGATACGCAGTATTTT.

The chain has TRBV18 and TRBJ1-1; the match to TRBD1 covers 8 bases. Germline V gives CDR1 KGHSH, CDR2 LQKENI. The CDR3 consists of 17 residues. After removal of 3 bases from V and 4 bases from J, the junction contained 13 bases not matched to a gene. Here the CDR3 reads CASSPLGTGQGSTEAFF. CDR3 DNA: TGTGCCAGCTCACCTCTCGGGACAGGTCAAGGAAGCACTGAAGCTTTCTTT.

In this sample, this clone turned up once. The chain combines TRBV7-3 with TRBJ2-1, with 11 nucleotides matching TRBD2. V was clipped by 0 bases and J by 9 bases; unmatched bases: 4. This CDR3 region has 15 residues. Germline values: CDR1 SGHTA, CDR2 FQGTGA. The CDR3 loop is CASSLTVLAGVEQFF. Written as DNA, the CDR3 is TGTGCCAGCAGCTTAACTGTACTAGCGGGAGTTGAGCAGTTCTTC.

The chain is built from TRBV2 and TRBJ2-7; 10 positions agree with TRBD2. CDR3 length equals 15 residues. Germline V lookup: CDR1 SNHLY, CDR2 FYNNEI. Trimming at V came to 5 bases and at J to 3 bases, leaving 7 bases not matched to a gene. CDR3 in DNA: TGTGCCAGCAGTCCCCCAGCGGGAGGGTTCTACGAGCAGTACTTC. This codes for CASSPPAGGFYEQYF.

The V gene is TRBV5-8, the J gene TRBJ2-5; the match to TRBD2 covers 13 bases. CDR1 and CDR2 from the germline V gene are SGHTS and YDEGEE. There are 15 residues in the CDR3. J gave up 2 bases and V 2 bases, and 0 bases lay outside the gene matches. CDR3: CASSLLAGGQETQYF. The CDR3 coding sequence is TGTGCCAGCAGCTTACTAGCGGGAGGGCAAGAGACCCAGTACTTC.

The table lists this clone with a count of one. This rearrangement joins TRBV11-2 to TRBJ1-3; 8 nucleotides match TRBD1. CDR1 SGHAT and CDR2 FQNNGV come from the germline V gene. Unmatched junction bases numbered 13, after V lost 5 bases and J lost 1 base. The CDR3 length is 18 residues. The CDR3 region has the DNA TGTGCCAGCAGCACACCTCGGGGACAGGAAAGGTCTGGAAACACCATATATTTT. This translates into CASSTPRGQERSGNTIYF.

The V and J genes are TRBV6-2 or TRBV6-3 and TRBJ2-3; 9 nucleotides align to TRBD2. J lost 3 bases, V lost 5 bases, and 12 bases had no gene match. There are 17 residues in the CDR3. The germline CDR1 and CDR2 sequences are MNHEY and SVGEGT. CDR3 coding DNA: TGTGCCAGCAGTCCCCCCCTTCGCGGGAGGGCAACAGATACGCAGTATTTT. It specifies CASSPPLRGRATDTQYF.

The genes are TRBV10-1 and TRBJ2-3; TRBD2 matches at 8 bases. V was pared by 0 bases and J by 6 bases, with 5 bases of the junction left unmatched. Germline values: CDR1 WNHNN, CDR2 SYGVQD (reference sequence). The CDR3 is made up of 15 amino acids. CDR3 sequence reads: CASSESFSGTDTQYF. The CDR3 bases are TGCGCCAGCAGTGAGTCGTTTAGCGGGACGGATACGCAGTATTTT.

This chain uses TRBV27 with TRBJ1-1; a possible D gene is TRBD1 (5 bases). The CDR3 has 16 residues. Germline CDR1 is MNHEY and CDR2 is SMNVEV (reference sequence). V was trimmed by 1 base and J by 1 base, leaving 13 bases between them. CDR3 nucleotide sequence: TGTGCCAGCAGTTTATGGAGGGCAGGGAAGAACACTGAAGCTTTCTTT. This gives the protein CASSLWRAGKNTEAFF.

CDR3 residues: CASSLKPMEPQHF. For the CDR3, the DNA is TGTGCCAGCAGCCTGAAGCCTATGGAGCCCCAGCATTTT. This chain links TRBV5-4 with TRBJ1-5; the D is unclear. V lost 4 bases to trimming and J lost 8 bases, with 13 bases between them. Germline V gene lookup returns CDR1 SGHNT and CDR2 YYREEE (reference sequence). The CDR3 totals 13 residues.

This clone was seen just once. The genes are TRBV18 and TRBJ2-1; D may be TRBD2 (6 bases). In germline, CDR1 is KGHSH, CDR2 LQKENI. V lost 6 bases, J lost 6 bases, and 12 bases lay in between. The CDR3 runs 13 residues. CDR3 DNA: TGTGCCAGCTCGGGGGGAGGCCCCAATGAGCAGTTCTTC. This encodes CASSGGGPNEQFF.

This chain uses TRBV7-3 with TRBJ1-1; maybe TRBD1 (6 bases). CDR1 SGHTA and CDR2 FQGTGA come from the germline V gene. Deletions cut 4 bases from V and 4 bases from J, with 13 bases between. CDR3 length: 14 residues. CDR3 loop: CASSSQMGATEAFF. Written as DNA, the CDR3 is TGTGCCAGCAGCTCACAAATGGGGGCCACTGAAGCTTTCTTT. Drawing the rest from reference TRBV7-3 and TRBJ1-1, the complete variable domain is GAGVSQTPSNKVTEKGKYVELRCDPISGHTALYWYRQSLGQGPEFLIYFQGTGAADDSGLPNDRFFAVRPEGSVSTLKIQRTERGDSAVYLCASSSQMGATEAFFGQGTRLTVV.

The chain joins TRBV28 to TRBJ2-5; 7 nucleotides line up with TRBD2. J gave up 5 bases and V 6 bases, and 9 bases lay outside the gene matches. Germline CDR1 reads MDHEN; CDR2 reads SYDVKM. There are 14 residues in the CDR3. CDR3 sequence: CASSLAGVLETQYF. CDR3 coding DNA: TGTGCCAGCAGCCTCGCGGGGGTGCTGGAGACCCAGTACTTC.

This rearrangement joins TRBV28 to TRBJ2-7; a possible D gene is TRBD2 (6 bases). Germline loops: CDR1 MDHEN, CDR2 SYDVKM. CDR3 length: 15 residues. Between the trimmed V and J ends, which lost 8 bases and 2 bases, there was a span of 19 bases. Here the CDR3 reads CASFAWRGYTYEQYF. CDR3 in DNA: TGTGCCAGCTTCGCCTGGCGGGGATACACCTACGAGCAGTACTTC.

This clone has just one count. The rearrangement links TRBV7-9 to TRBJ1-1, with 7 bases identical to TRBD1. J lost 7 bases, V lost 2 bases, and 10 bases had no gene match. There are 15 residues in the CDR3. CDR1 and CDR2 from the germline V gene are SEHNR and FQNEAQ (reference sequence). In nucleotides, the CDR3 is TGTGCCAGCAGCTTATCGAGACAGGGAGTAGATGAAGCTTTCTTT. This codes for CASSLSRQGVDEAFF.

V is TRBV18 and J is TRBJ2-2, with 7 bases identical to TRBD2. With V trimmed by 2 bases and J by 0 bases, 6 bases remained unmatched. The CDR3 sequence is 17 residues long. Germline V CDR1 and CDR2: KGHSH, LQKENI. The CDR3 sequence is CASSPSLAEANTGELFF. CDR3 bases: TGTGCCAGCTCACCATCCCTAGCGGAGGCGAACACCGGGGAGCTGTTTTTT.

The CDR3 protein is CASRAGQGTPEFDYEQYF. The CDR3 DNA reads TGTGCCAGCAGAGCGGGACAGGGTACGCCTGAATTTGACTACGAGCAGTACTTC. The chain combines TRBV28 with TRBJ2-7; 9 bases map to TRBD1. CDR3 size: 18 residues. The ends lost 6 bases at V and 3 bases at J; junction bases unmatched: 18. Germline V gene sequence: CDR1 MDHEN, CDR2 SYDVKM.

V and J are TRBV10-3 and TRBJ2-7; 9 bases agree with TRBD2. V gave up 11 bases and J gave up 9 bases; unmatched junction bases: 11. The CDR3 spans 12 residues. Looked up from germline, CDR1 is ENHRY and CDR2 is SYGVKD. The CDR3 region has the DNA TGTGCCTCCGGGTTAGCGGGAGTGGGGCAGTACTTC. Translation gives CASGLAGVGQYF.

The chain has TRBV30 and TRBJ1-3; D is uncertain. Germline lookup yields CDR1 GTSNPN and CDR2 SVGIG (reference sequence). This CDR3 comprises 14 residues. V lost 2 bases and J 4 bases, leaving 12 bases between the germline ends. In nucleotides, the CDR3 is TGTGCCTGGAGTCCCCAGACTATCGGAAACACCATATATTTT. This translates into CAWSPQTIGNTIYF.

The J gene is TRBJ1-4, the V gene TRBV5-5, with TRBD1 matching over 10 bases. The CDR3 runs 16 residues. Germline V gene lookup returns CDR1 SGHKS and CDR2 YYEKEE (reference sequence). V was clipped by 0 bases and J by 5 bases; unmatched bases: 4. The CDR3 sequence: CASSLAPGQGNEKLFF. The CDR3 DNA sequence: TGTGCCAGCAGCTTGGCCCCGGGACAGGGGAATGAAAAACTGTTTTTT.

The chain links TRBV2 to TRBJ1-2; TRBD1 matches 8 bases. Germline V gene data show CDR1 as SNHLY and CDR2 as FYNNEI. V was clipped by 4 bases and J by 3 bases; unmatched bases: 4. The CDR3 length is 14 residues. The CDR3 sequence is CASSADRGYYGYTF. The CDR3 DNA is TGTGCCAGCAGTGCAGACAGGGGCTACTATGGCTACACCTTC.

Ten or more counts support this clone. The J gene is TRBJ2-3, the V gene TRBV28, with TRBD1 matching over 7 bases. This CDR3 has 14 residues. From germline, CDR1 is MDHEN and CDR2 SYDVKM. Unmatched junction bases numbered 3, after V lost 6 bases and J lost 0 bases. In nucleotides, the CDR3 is TGTGCCAGCAGGACAGGGATTAGCACAGATACGCAGTATTTT. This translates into CASRTGISTDTQYF.

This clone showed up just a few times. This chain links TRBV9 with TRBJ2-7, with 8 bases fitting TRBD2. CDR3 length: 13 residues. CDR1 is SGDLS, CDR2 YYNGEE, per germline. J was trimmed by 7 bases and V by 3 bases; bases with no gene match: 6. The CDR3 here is CASSAGRANEQYF. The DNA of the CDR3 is TGTGCCAGCAGCGCCGGGAGGGCCAATGAGCAGTACTTC. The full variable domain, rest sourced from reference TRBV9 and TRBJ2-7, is DSGVTQTPKHLITATGQRVTLRCSPRSGDLSVYWYQQSLDQGLQFLIQYYNGEERAKGNILERFSAQQFPDLHSELNLSSLELGDSALYFCASSAGRANEQYFGPGTRLTVT.

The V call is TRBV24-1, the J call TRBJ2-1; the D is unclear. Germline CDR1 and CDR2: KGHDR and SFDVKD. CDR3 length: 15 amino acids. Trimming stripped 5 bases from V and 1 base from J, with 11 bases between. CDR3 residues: CATSAESRSYNEQFF. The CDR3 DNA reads TGTGCCACCAGTGCGGAGTCTCGGTCCTACAATGAGCAGTTCTTC.

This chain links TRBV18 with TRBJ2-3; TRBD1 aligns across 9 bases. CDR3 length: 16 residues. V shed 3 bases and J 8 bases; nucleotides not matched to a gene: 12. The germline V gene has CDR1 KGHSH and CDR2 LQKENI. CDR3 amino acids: CASSPATTGGGGTQYF. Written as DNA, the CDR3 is TGTGCCAGCTCACCTGCTACTACAGGGGGCGGTGGTACGCAGTATTTT.

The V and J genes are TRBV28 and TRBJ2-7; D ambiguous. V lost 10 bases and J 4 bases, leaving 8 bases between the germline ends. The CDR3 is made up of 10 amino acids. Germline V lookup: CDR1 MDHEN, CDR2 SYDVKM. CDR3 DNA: TGTGCCACCGAGGAGTACGAGCAGTACTTC. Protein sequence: CATEEYEQYF.

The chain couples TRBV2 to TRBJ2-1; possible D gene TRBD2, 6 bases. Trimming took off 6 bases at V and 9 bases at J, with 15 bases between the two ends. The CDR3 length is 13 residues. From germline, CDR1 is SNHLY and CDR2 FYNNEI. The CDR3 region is CASSQETSCEQFF. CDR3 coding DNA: TGTGCCAGCAGCCAAGAGACTAGTTGTGAGCAGTTCTTC.